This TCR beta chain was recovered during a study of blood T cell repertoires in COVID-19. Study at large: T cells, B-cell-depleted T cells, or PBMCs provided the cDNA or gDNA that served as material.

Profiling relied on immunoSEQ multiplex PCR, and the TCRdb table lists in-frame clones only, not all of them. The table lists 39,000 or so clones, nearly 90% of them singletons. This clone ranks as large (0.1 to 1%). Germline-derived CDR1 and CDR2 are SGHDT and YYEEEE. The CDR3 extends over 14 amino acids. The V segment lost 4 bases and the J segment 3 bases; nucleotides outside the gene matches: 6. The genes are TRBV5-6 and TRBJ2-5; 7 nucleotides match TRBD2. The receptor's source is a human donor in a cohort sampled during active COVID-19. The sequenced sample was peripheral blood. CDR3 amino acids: CASSNRGEKETQYF. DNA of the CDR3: TGTGCCAGCAGCAATCGGGGGGAAAAAGAGACCCAGTACTTC.